This T cell receptor beta chain is drawn from a study of shared clonotypes between healthy human individuals (dated by TCRdb to about 2020). At the level of the whole study: Two women and three men aged 18 to 49 years were included in the cohort. Per donor, three plates each were used for CD4 naive and CD4 memory, two for CD8 naive, and one for CD8 memory. To estimate repertoire size and how much clonotypes are shared between individuals, the study performed deep sequencing of blood TCR repertoires from roughly five healthy adults. To increase sequencing depth and limit assay-specific biases, TCR repertoire library preparation and sequencing were carried out by different laboratories using diverse techniques. Leukapheresis yielded between about 0.85 and 10 billion PBMCs per donor. The paper as a whole reports these results and caveats: Based on pairwise subsampling, the degree of clonotype sharing among donors was expected to be affected by sequencing depth. Sampling was restricted to blood, and TCR repertoires in tissue are likely to differ from TCR repertoires in blood. The genetic and exposure-history diversity represented was limited by the small number of donors. Rarefaction of sorted-subset datasets indicated incomplete sequencing despite the large sequencing depth. About 4.5% of naive CD4, 3.5% of naive CD8, 2.3% of memory CD4, and about 0.4% of memory CD8 clonotypes were shared across a few donors. Clonotypes shared by all four sorted-subset donors showed higher generation probabilities than non-shared clonotypes. Larger estimated clonotype richness was generally found for naive subsets than for memory subsets.

As regards this clone: The antigen this receptor binds is unknown. It has no much larger one-base neighbor in the sample; base qualities were not kept.

The germline V gene specifies MDHEN as CDR1 and SYDVKM as CDR2. The CDR3 starts with the cysteine, ends with the phenylalanine, and has 12 residues. The kept DNA is CDR3 alone, 36 bases in frame from the first base. V sheds 4 bases and J sheds 10 bases, leaving 13 bases between their ends. Using the deep immunoSEQ assay, TCR CDR3 regions were amplified from genomic DNA by multiplex PCR. For each cell subset, the extracted genomic DNA was distributed evenly across all wells of several immunoSEQ 96-well plates, and each plate served as one replicate. For sorted subsets, 200 ng of genomic DNA, equivalent to roughly 30,000 T cell genomes, went into each replicate PCR. Purified libraries were quantified with a Qubit 3.0 fluorometer, sized on a Bioanalyzer 2100, and re-quantified with the KAPA Library Quantification kit. A separate single-read 150-cycle Illumina NextSeq 550 flow cell was used to sequence each immunoSEQ 96-well plate. In the source study's methods: Because only junctional sequences without quality scores were contained in the immunoSEQ output, filtering matching that applied to full-length reads could not be performed. To assign V/J genes and CDR3, sequences were annotated using PyIR, a Python wrapper for IgBLAST v1.9, with IMGT germline references. Reads with weak V/J assignments (E-value above 1e-6), missing CDR3, stop codons, out-of-frame junctions, or ambiguous translated residues were removed. V3J clonotypes were defined as sequences sharing an identical inferred V gene, J gene, and CDR3 amino acid sequence. To compute the percentage overlap between repertoires, the number of shared unique clonotypes was divided by the size of the smaller repertoire. Three approaches were used to assess repertoire richness: RTK rarefaction, the Chao1 estimator, and Recon v2.1 estimates of unobserved clonotypes. For all TCRbeta clonotypes obtained by the gDNA method from several donors, generation probabilities were computed with OLGA. TCRdb took this table from immuneACCESS and kept in-frame rearrangements with V and J called. Such tables lack part of the clones; where checked against another copy, unresolved V genes explain under half of the gap, and the rest is unexplained. That table gives V, J and clone size, and the DNA gave D and trimming. Across this sample there are around 1,900,000 clones, with around 93% seen only once. The ten largest clones represent 1.5% to 2% of the sample.

CD8 naive samples were CD45RO-negative cells positively selected for CCR7, giving a CD45RA+CCR7+ population that excluded TemRA cells. The donors were healthy, HIV-negative adults with no recently reported acute infections or vaccinations. All donors were Caucasian adults living in Nashville, Tennessee, USA. Blood was collected by leukapheresis, and PBMCs were isolated by Ficoll-Histopaque density gradient centrifugation and then cryopreserved in liquid nitrogen vapor phase. Analytical flow cytometry was used to check the purity and quantity of every magnetically sorted T cell population. Genomic DNA was isolated from each sorted fraction and quantified by UV absorbance on a Nanodrop 2000c.

This clonotype originated in a man between 18 and 29 years old in good health. Some clones in this sample may be carry-over from other donors' samples. Source material: naive CD8+ T cells from PBMCs. The cell subset or site label for this specimen denotes: CD45RA+CCR7+. The V and J segments used are TRBV28 and TRBJ1-1; matching of 5 bases hints at TRBD1 as the D gene. Here the CDR3 is given as CASSWDPWRAFF. The DNA is TGTGCCAGCAGTTGGGACCCCTGGAGAGCTTTCTTT.